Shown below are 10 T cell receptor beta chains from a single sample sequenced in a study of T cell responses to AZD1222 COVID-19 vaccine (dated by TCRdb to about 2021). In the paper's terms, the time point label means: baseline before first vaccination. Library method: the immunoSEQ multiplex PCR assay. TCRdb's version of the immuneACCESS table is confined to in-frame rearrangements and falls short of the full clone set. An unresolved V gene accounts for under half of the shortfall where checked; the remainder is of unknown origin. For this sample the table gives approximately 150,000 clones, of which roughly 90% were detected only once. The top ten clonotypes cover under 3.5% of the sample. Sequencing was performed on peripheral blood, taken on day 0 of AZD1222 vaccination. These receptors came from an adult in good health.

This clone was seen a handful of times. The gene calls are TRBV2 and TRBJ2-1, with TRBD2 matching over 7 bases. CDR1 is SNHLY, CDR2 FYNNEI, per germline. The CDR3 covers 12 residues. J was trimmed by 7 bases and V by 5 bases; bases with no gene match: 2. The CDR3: CASSLLANEQFF. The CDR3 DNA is TGTGCCAGCAGTCTACTAGCGAATGAGCAGTTCTTC.

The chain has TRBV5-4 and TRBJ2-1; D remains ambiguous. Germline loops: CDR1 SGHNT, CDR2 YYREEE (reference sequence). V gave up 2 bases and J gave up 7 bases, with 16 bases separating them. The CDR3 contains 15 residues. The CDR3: CASSFGREVINEQFF. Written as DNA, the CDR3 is TGTGCCAGCAGCTTTGGAAGGGAAGTAATTAATGAGCAGTTCTTC. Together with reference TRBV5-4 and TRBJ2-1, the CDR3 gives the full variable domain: ETGVTQSPTHLIKTRGQQVTLRCSSQSGHNTVSWYQQALGQGPQFIFQYYREEENGRGNFPPRFSGLQFPNYSSELNVNALELDDSALYLCASSFGREVINEQFFGPGTRLTVL.

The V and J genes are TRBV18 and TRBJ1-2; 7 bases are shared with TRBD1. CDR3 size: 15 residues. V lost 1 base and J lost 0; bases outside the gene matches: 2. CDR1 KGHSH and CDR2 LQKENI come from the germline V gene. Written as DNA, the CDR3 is TGTGCCAGCTCACCACGGACAGGAGCTAACTATGGCTACACCTTC. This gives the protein CASSPRTGANYGYTF. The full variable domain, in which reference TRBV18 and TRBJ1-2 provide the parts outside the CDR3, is NAGVMQNPRHLVRRRGQEARLRCSPMKGHSHVYWYRQLPEEGLKFMVYLQKENIIDESGMPKERFSAEFPKEGPSILRIQQVVRGDSAAYFCASSPRTGANYGYTFGSGTRLTVV.

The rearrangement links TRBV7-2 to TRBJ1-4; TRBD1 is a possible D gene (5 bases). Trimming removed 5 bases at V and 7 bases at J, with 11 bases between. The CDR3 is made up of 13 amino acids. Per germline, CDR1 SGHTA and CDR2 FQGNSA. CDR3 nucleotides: TGTGCCAGCAGCCGAGGGGTGGGTGAAAAACTGTTTTTT. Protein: CASSRGVGEKLFF.

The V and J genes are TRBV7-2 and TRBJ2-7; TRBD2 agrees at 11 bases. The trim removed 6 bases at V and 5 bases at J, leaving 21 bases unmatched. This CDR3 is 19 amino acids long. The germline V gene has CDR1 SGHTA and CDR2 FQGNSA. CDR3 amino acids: CASRTDVRVSGRAGDEQYF. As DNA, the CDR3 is TGTGCCAGCAGAACGGACGTAAGGGTTAGCGGGAGGGCCGGCGACGAGCAGTACTTC.

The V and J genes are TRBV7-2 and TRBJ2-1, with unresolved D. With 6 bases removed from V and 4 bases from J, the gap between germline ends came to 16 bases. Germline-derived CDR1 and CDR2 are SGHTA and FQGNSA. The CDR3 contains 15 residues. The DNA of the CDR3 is TGTGCCAGCAGTGCTGGGTTCGAGAGATACAATGAGCAGTTCTTC. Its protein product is CASSAGFERYNEQFF.

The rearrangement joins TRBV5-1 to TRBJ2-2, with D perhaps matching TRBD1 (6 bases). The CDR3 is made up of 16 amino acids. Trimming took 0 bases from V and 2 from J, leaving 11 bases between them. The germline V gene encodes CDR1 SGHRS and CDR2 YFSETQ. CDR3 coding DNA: TGCGCCAGCAGCTTGGTGTACAGGGATAACACCGGGGAGCTGTTTTTT. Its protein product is CASSLVYRDNTGELFF.

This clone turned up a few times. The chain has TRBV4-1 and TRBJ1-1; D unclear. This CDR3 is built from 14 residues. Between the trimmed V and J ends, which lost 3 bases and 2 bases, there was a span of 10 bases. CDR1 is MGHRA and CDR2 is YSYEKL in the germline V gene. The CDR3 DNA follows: TGCGCCAGCAGCCAGCTCGTCTTAAACACTGAAGCTTTCTTT. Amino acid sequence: CASSQLVLNTEAFF.

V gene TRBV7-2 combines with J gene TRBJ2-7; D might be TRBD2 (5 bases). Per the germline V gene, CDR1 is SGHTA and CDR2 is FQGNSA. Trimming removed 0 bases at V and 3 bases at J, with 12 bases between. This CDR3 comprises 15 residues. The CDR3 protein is CASSLAHGLGYEQYF. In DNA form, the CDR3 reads TGTGCCAGCAGCTTAGCCCACGGACTGGGCTACGAGCAGTACTTC. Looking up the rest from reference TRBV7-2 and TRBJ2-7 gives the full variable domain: GAGVSQSPSNKVTEKGKDVELRCDPISGHTALYWYRQSLGQGLEFLIYFQGNSAPDKSGLPSDRFSAERTGGSVSTLTIQRTQQEDSAVYLCASSLAHGLGYEQYFGPGTRLTVT.

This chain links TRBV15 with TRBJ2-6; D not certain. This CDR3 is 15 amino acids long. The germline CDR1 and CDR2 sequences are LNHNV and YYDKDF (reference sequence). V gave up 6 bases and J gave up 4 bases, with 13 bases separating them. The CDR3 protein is CATSTALAGANVLTF. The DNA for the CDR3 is TGTGCCACCAGTACGGCCCTTGCGGGGGCCAACGTCCTGACTTTC. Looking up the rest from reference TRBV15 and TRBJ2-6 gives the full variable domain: DAMVIQNPRYQVTQFGKPVTLSCSQTLNHNVMYWYQQKSSQAPKLLFHYYDKDFNNEADTPDNFQSRRPNTSFCFLDIRSPGLGDTAMYLCATSTALAGANVLTFGAGSRLTVL.